The next 3 T cell receptor beta chains were all read from a single sample in a study of shared clonotypes between healthy human individuals. Sequencing used immunoSEQ multiplex PCR; TCRdb keeps in-frame clones, though not all of them. In the table there are around 2.5 million clones, roughly 93% of which are singletons. Material for sequencing was naive CD4+ T cells from PBMCs. Indicated subset: CD45RA+ positively selected. All receptors come from a man in his late teens or twenties in good health. Some clones in this sample may be carry-over from other donors' samples.

This chain links TRBV7-9 with TRBJ2-3, with a possible D match to TRBD1 (6 bases). CDR1 is SEHNR and CDR2 is FQNEAQ in the germline V gene (reference sequence). This CDR3 spans 15 amino acids. With 5 bases removed from V and 0 bases from J, the gap between germline ends came to 12 bases. The CDR3 loop reads CASSRTAPSTDTQYF. CDR3 nucleotides: TGTGCCAGCAGCCGGACAGCCCCTAGCACAGATACGCAGTATTTT.

The chain is built from TRBV7-9 and TRBJ2-7, with 7 nucleotides matching TRBD2. Germline CDR1 is SEHNR and CDR2 is FQNEAQ (reference sequence). The CDR3 has 15 amino acids. V lost 2 bases, J lost 5 bases, and 9 bases stayed unmatched. In DNA, the CDR3 is TGTGCCAGCAGCTTAATGGGGCAGGGAGGGCACGAGCAGTACTTC. Protein product: CASSLMGQGGHEQYF.

The chain links TRBV5-1 to TRBJ2-7, with 7 nucleotides matching TRBD1. Trimming removed 0 bases from V and 9 bases from J; junction bases left unmatched: 15. This CDR3 has 16 residues. Per the germline V gene, CDR1 is SGHRS and CDR2 is YFSETQ. CDR3 DNA sequence: TGCGCCAGCAGCTTGGATCCCCGGCAGGGGGAAATGGGGCAGTACTTC. Residues: CASSLDPRQGEMGQYF. Based on the CDR3 plus reference TRBV5-1 and TRBJ2-7, the full variable domain is KAGVTQTPRYLIKTRGQQVTLSCSPISGHRSVSWYQQTPGQGLQFLFEYFSETQRNKGNFPGRFSGRQFSNSRSEMNVSTLELGDSALYLCASSLDPRQGEMGQYFGPGTRLTVT.